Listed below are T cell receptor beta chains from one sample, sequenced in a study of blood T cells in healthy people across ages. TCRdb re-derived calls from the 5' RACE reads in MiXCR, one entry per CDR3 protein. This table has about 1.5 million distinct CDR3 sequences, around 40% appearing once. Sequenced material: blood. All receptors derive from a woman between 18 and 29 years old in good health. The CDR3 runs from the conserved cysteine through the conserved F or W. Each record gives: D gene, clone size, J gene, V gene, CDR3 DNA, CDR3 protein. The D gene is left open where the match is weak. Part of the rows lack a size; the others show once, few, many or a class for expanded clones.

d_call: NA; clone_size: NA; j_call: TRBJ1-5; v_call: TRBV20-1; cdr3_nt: TGCAGTGCTAGACTATCCCAAAATCTGCCCCAGCATTTT; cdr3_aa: CSARLSQNLPQHF
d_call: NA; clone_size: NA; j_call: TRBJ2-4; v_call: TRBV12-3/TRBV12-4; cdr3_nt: TGTGCCAGCAGTTTGTTGACATCGGACATTCAGTACTTC; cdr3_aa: CASSLLTSDIQYF
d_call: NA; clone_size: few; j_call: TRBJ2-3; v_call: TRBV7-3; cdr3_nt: TGTGCCAGCAGCACCCGACAGATTGAGGGTGTACACAGGAATACGCAGTATTTT; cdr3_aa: CASSTRQIEGVHRNTQYF
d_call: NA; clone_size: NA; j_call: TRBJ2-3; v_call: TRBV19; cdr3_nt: TGTGCCAGTAGCCGTTGGGATACGCAGTATTTT; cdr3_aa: CASSRWDTQYF
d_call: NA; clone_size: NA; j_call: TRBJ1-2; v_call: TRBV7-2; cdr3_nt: TGTGCCAGCAGCTTAGAGGGAGACTCCCTATCTGGCTACACCTTC; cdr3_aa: CASSLEGDSLSGYTF
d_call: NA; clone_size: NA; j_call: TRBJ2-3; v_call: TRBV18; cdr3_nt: TGTGCCAGCTCACGGCGAATGTTCACGCAGTATTTT; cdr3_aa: CASSRRMFTQYF
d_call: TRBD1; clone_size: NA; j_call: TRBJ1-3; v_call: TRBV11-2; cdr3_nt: TGTGCCAGCAGCCCGTCACTGGGACAGCCTGGAAACACCATATATTTT; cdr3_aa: CASSPSLGQPGNTIYF
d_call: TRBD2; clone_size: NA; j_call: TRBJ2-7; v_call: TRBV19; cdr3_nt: TGTGCCAGCCCTCGGGCGGGAGTTTCCCACAATGAGCAGTACTTC; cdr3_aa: CASPRAGVSHNEQYF
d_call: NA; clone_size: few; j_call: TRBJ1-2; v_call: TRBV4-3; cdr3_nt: NA; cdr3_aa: CASSQDLAVDYGYTF
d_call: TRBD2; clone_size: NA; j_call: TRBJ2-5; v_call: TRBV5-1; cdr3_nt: TGCGCCAGCAGTCAACTAGCGGGGGAGTCAGAGACCCAGTACTTC; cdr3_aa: CASSQLAGESETQYF
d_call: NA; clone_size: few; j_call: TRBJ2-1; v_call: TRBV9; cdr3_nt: TGTGCCAGCAGCGTCGGGACCCCCACCTACAATGAGCAGTTCTTC; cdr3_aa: CASSVGTPTYNEQFF
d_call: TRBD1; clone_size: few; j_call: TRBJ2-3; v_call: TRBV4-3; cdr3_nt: TGCGCCAGCAGCCGCCGGACCGGGACAGGGACAGATACGCAGTATTTT; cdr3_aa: CASSRRTGTGTDTQYF
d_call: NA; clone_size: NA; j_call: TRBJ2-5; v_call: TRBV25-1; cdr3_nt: TGTGCCAGCAGTGACAGGACCCAAGAGACCCAGTACTTC; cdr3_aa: CASSDRTQETQYF
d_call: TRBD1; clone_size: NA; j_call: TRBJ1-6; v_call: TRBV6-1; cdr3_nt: TGTGCCAGCAGGCTCCGGGACAGGAATTCACCCCTCCACTTT; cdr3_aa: CASRLRDRNSPLHF
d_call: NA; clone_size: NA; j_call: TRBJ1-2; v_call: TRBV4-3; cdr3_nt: TGCGCCAGCAGCCAAGAGGTTAGCGGGTCCGCATTTTACTATGGCTACACCTTC; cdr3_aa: CASSQEVSGSAFYYGYTF
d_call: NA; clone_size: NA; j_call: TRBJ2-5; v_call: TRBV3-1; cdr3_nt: TGTGCCAGCAGCCAAGATTTCCAGAGAGAGACCCAGTACTTC; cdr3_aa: CASSQDFQRETQYF
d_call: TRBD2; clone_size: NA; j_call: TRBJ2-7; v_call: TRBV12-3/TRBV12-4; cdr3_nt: TGTGCCAGCAGTTTATCTAGCGGCTCCTACAATGAGCAGTACTTC; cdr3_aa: CASSLSSGSYNEQYF
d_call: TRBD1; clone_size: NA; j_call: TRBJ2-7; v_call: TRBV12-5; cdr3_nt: TGTGCTAGTGGTTTGGACGACAGGGGGCCCTACGAGCAGTACTTC; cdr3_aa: CASGLDDRGPYEQYF
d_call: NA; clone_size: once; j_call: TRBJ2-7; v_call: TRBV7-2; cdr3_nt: TGTGCCAGCAGCTCGGCTTACGAGCGGTACTTC; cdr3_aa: CASSSAYERYF
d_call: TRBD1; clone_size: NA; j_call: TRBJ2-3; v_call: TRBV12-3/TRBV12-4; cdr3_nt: TGTGCCAGCAGCACGGACAGGGTCGTCACAGATACGCAGTATTTT; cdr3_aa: CASSTDRVVTDTQYF
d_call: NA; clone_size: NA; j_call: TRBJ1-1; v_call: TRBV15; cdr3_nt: TGTGCCACCAGCAGAGATCCTTTGAACACTGGAACTTTCTTT; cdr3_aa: CATSRDPLNTGTFF
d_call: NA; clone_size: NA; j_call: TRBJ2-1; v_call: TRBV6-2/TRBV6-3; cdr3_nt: TGTGCCAGCAGTTACTGGGATTTTCGGGCCAACCTTGAGCAGTTCTTC; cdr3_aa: CASSYWDFRANLEQFF
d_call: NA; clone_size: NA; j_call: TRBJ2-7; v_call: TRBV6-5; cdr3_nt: TGTGCCAGCAGTTCGGCCCCTACAGGCTACTACGAGCAGTACTTC; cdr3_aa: CASSSAPTGYYEQYF
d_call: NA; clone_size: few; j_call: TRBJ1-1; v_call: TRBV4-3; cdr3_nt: TGCGCCAGCAGCCAAGATGTGGGGGGCACTGAAGCTTTCTTT; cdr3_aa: CASSQDVGGTEAFF
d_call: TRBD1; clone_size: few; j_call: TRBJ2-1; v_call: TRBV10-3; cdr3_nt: TGTGCCATCAGTGCTGCCGGGACAGGGGCGGCCAATGAGCAGTTCTTC; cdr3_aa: CAISAAGTGAANEQFF
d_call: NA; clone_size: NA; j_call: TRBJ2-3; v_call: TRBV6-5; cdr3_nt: TGTACCAGCAGTTACTCGACAGTACGCACAGATACGCAGTATTTT; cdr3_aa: CTSSYSTVRTDTQYF
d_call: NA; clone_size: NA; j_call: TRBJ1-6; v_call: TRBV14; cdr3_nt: TGTGCCAGCAGCGAACAGGGTCGGGGTTTTAATTCACCCCTCCACTTT; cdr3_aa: CASSEQGRGFNSPLHF
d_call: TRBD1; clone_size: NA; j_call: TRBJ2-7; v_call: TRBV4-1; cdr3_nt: TGCGCCAGCAGCGGACAGGGGGCCGGGTACGAGCAGTACTTC; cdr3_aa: CASSGQGAGYEQYF
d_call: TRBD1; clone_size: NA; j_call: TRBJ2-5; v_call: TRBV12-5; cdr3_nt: TGTGCTAGTGGTTTGGTACTAGGGACAGGTACAGAGACCCAGTACTTC; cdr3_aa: CASGLVLGTGTETQYF
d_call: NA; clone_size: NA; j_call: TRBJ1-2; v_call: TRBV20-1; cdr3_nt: TGCAGTGCTAGTAAGGGTTCAAGAGGGAACTATGGCTACACCTTC; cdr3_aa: CSASKGSRGNYGYTF
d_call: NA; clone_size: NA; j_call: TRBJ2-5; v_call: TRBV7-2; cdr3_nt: TGTGCCAGCAGCCCCCGGTCGGGCGGTTACAATGAGCAGTACTTC; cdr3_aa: CASSPRSGGYNEQYF
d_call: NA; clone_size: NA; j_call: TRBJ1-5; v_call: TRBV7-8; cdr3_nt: TGTGCCAGCAGCTTAACGACAGCTGATCAGCCCCAGCATTTT; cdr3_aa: CASSLTTADQPQHF
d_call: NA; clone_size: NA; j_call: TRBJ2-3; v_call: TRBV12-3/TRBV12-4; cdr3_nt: TGTGCCAGCAGTCCGATCCTGACAGGTATTTTAGATACGCAGTATTTT; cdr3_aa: CASSPILTGILDTQYF
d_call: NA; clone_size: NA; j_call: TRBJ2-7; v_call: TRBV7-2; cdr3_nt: TGTGCCAGCAGCTTAGGAGGACAGAATACCCAGTACTTC; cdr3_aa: CASSLGGQNTQYF
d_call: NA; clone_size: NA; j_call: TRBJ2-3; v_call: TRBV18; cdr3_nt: TGTGCCAGCTCACCAGGTAGTCACAGGGCTCCAGATACGCAGTATTTT; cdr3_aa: CASSPGSHRAPDTQYF
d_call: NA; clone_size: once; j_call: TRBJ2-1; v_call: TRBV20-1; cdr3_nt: TGCAGTGCTATACAGGCCGGGACGGCTAAGCAGTTCTTC; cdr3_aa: CSAIQAGTAKQFF
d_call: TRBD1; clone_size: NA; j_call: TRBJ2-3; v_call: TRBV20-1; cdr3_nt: TGCAGTGCTAGAGCGGACAGGACTTCGGGGGATACGCAGTATTTT; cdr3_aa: CSARADRTSGDTQYF